Below, 22 T cell receptor beta chains from the same sample are listed, as sequenced in a study of read filtering for tumor transcriptome and immune sequencing. This library used roughly 430 ng RNA and molecular barcoded adaptors spanning alpha/delta and beta/gamma chains. TCRdb processed the reads anew with MiXCR; each CDR3 protein has one entry. The sample carries around 60,000 distinct CDR3 sequences, nearly 20% recorded once. The sample taken for sequencing was a population of CD138-negative cells sorted from bone marrow. The receptor source for this set is a donor aged 40 or over with multiple myeloma.

This clonotype appeared many times. The chain joins TRBV6-1 to TRBJ1-1; 8 nucleotides agree with TRBD1. Trimming took 2 bases from V and 6 from J; bases not matched to a gene: 2. Germline V gene data show CDR1 as MNHNS and CDR2 as SASEGT. This CDR3 is 13 amino acids long. The CDR3, as DNA: TGTGCCAGCAGTGAACAGGGGGCGGCTGAAGCTTTCTTT. It translates to CASSEQGAAEAFF.

In regard to this clonotype: At one boundary the junction diverges from the germline segment, which might be a read error. The rearrangement links TRBV5-6 to TRBJ2-1, with TRBD2 matching 10 bases. Germline loops: CDR1 SGHDT, CDR2 YYEEEE. The length of the CDR3 is 16 residues. Here the CDR3 reads CAGSGRVSAIYNEQFF. In nucleotides, the CDR3 is TGTGCCGGCAGCGGGAGGGTCTCAGCTATTTACAATGAGCAGTTCTTC. The full variable domain, in which reference TRBV5-6 and TRBJ2-1 provide the parts outside the CDR3, is DAGVTQSPTHLIKTRGQQVTLRCSPKSGHDTVSWYQQALGQGPQFIFQYYEEEERQRGNFPDRFSGHQFPNYSSELNVNALLLGDSALYLCAGSGRVSAIYNEQFFGPGTRLTVL.

This clonotype has ten or more counts. This rearrangement joins TRBV15 to TRBJ2-7, with 8 nucleotides matching TRBD1. After removal of 4 bases from V and 7 bases from J, the junction contained 6 bases not matched to a gene. The V gene's germline CDR1 is LNHNV and CDR2 YYDKDF (reference sequence). The length of the CDR3 is 13 residues. The CDR3 DNA is TGTGCCACCAGCACCCCGACAGGGGTTGAGCAGTACTTC. The encoded protein is CATSTPTGVEQYF. The variable domain in full, with the rest retrieved from reference TRBV15 and TRBJ2-7, is DAMVIQNPRYQVTQFGKPVTLSCSQTLNHNVMYWYQQKSSQAPKLLFHYYDKDFNNEADTPDNFQSRRPNTSFCFLDIRSPGLGDTAMYLCATSTPTGVEQYFGPGTRLTVT.

This clonotype was counted ten times or more. The chain carries TRBV5-1 and TRBJ2-1; no clear D gene. Trimming took off 4 bases at V and 6 bases at J, with 17 bases between the two ends. Germline CDR1 SGHRS, CDR2 YFSETQ. The CDR3 is made up of 15 amino acids. The CDR3 protein is CASSLVLKEANEQFF. CDR3 nucleotides: TGCGCCAGCAGCCTAGTATTGAAAGAGGCCAATGAGCAGTTCTTC.

The chain is built from TRBV27 and TRBJ2-6; D might be TRBD1 (6 bases). This CDR3 region has 16 residues. Per germline, CDR1 MNHEY and CDR2 SMNVEV (reference sequence). The ends were cut back, 8 bases at V and 0 bases at J, with 14 bases in the middle. In DNA form, the CDR3 reads TGTGCCAGCGGCAGGGGCGCCAGCTCTGGGGCCAACGTCCTGACTTTC. Protein: CASGRGASSGANVLTF.

As regards this clonotype: This may come from a read error, since a much larger clone is one base off. As DNA, the CDR3 is TGCGCCGGCAGCACGGTCGGCAACAATGAGCAGTTCTTC. Residues: CAGSTVGNNEQFF. The chain carries TRBV5-1 and TRBJ2-1, with D unclear. The CDR3 contains 13 residues. CDR1 is SGHRS, CDR2 YFSETQ, per germline.

About this clonotype: A junction boundary mismatches the germline segment, possibly from a read error. CDR3: CASSGWGGSSCEQYF. In nucleotides, the CDR3 is TGTGCCAGCAGCGGTTGGGGGGGGAGCTCCTGCGAGCAGTACTTC. The rearrangement joins TRBV7-2 to TRBJ2-7, with 7 bases matching TRBD2. Germline loops: CDR1 SGHTA, CDR2 FQGNSA. This CDR3 contains 15 residues.

This clonotype appeared once. It may be a read error: a sequence one base away is much more abundant. No conserved phenylalanine or tryptophan is present at the end of the CDR3, so a read error is the likely explanation. The chain couples TRBV28 to TRBJ2-7; 12 positions agree with TRBD1. From germline, CDR1 is MDHEN and CDR2 SYDVKM. The V and J ends lost 4 bases and 9 bases, in that order; junction bases with no gene match: 7. This CDR3 comprises 14 residues. The CDR3 DNA sequence: TGTGCCAGCAGTTCGGGACAGGGGGCCTTTGGGCAGTACCTC. The encoded protein is CASSSGQGAFGQYL.

As to this clonotype: One end of the junction does not line up with germline, which may come from a read error. V and J are TRBV20-1 and TRBJ2-7; D call uncertain. CDR3 length: 13 residues. Germline V gene lookup returns CDR1 DFQATT and CDR2 SNEGSKA (reference sequence). CDR3 sequence reads: CSAGGRIPDEQYF. The CDR3 DNA follows: TGCAGTGCCGGCGGTCGGATTCCGGACGAGCAATACTTC.

In this sample, this clonotype turned up many times. This chain uses TRBV19 with TRBJ2-5, with D perhaps matching TRBD2 (5 bases). The V and J ends lost 3 bases and 5 bases respectively, with 7 bases between them. CDR3 length: 12 residues. Germline V gene sequence: CDR1 LNHDA, CDR2 SQIVND (reference sequence). The CDR3 region is CASSMRGETQYF. The CDR3 DNA is TGTGCCAGTAGTATGCGCGGGGAGACCCAGTACTTC. Complete variable domain (other parts from reference TRBV19 and TRBJ2-5): DGGITQSPKYLFRKEGQNVTLSCEQNLNHDAMYWYRQDPGQGLRLIYYSQIVNDFQKGDIAEGYSVSREKKESFPLTVTSAQKNPTAFYLCASSMRGETQYFGPGTRLLVL.

This clonotype counts as medium-sized. J is TRBJ2-1 and V is TRBV11-2; D is ambiguous. Per the germline V gene, CDR1 is SGHAT and CDR2 is FQNNGV. The ends were cut back, 0 bases at V and 2 bases at J, with 11 bases in the middle. The CDR3 runs 16 residues. CDR3 protein: CASSLDQIGPYNEQFF. The CDR3 DNA reads as TGTGCCAGCAGCTTAGATCAAATAGGGCCCTACAATGAGCAGTTCTTC.

This clonotype has ten or more counts. The rearrangement joins TRBV18 to TRBJ1-1; D unclear. The germline gives CDR1 KGHSH, CDR2 LQKENI. This CDR3 has 14 amino acids. The ends were cut back, 6 bases at V and 4 bases at J, with 15 bases in the middle. CDR3 amino acids: CASSRYSEATEAFF. CDR3 nucleotides: TGTGCCAGCTCCAGATATTCCGAGGCCACTGAAGCTTTCTTT.

This clonotype showed up many times. J is TRBJ1-1 and V is TRBV12-3 or TRBV12-4; 8 bases line up with TRBD1. This CDR3 contains 16 residues. After removal of 5 bases from V and 1 base from J, the junction contained 9 bases not matched to a gene. The CDR3 region is CASSTRGLGENTEAFF. The DNA of the CDR3 is TGTGCCAGCAGTACCAGGGGGCTTGGTGAGAACACTGAAGCTTTCTTT.

A remark on this clonotype: Because it lacks the conserved phenylalanine or tryptophan at the end, this CDR3 is likely a read error. No DNA is shown, since the ends of the CDR3 on it are uncertain; the CDR3 is the one TCRdb lists. The chain recombines TRBV7-9 with TRBJ2-2; the tabulated D call, TRBD1, remains unverified against the DNA. Germline CDR1 reads SEHNR; CDR2 reads FQNEAQ (reference sequence). Including both end residues, the CDR3 is 15 amino acids long. Here the CDR3 reads CASSRGTANTGELLL.

This clonotype was observed many times. The gene calls are TRBV12-3 or TRBV12-4 and TRBJ1-6; 7 bases agree with TRBD1. CDR3 size: 14 residues. J lost 8 bases, V lost 6 bases, and 7 bases had no gene match. The CDR3 nucleotides read TGTGCCAGCAGAGGACAGGCGGGTTATTCACCCCTCCACTTT. Translated, it gives CASRGQAGYSPLHF.

This clonotype appeared many times. The genes are TRBV7-6 and TRBJ2-5, with D perhaps matching TRBD1 (5 bases). Germline V gives CDR1 SGHVS, CDR2 FNYEAQ. The CDR3 consists of 13 residues. Trimming stripped 5 bases from V and 4 bases from J, with 11 bases between. This chain's CDR3 is CASSVTRGETQYF. CDR3 DNA: TGTGCCAGCAGCGTAACAAGGGGAGAGACCCAGTACTTC.

Notes on this clonotype: Lacking the conserved final phenylalanine or tryptophan, this CDR3 likely reflects a read error. Because the CDR3's place on the DNA is in doubt, the DNA is left out and the CDR3 is given as listed by TCRdb. The chain is built from TRBV28 and TRBJ1-1. The CDR3 is 12 residues long, ends included. Germline values: CDR1 MDHEN, CDR2 SYDVKM. This CDR3 reads CASTRQNTEACL.

Regarding this clonotype: Possible read error: a much larger clone is one base away. The conserved phenylalanine or tryptophan normally closing the CDR3 is absent here, so this likely arose from a read error. CDR3: CASSEMDTEAFL. CDR3 sequence (DNA): TGTGCCAGCAGTGAAATGGACACTGAAGCTTTCCTT. The J gene is TRBJ1-1, the V gene TRBV2; no reliable D call. The V end lost 2 bases, the J end lost 3 bases, and 4 bases lay between the germline ends. The CDR3 extends over 12 amino acids. Germline V lookup: CDR1 SNHLY, CDR2 FYNNEI.

This clonotype has at least ten counts. The chain uses TRBV7-2 and TRBJ1-5; D gene uncertain. V dropped 2 bases and J dropped 6 bases, with 8 bases sitting between them. Germline V gives CDR1 SGHTA, CDR2 FQGNSA. The CDR3 has 13 amino acids. CDR3 sequence (DNA): TGTGCCAGCAGCTTAAGGGTTTCTCAGCCCCAGCATTTT. Translating gives CASSLRVSQPQHF. Filled out from reference TRBV7-2 and TRBJ1-5, the complete variable domain reads GAGVSQSPSNKVTEKGKDVELRCDPISGHTALYWYRQSLGQGLEFLIYFQGNSAPDKSGLPSDRFSAERTGGSVSTLTIQRTQQEDSAVYLCASSLRVSQPQHFGDGTRLSIL.

This clonotype has a count of ten or more. The chain has TRBV7-3 and TRBJ2-2, with D unclear. The CDR3 contains 12 residues. Germline V gene lookup returns CDR1 SGHTA and CDR2 FQGTGA. Trimming left V 5 bases short and J 7 bases short, with 8 bases between. The CDR3 is CASSPQVGELFF. The CDR3 region has the DNA TGTGCCAGCAGCCCACAAGTCGGGGAGCTGTTTTTT.

This clonotype was detected many times. The chain joins TRBV4-1 to TRBJ1-5; D not resolved. The CDR3 covers 15 residues. V lost 1 base and J lost 1, with 8 bases in between. Germline V gene lookup returns CDR1 MGHRA and CDR2 YSYEKL. The CDR3 is CASSQGVTSNQPQHF. The CDR3 DNA reads TGCGCCAGCAGCCAAGGGGTAACGAGCAATCAGCCCCAGCATTTT.

This clonotype was detected many times. The rearrangement uses TRBV6-5 and TRBJ2-5, with D possibly being TRBD2 (5 bases). The CDR3 runs to 15 residues. Looked up from germline, CDR1 is MNHEY and CDR2 is SVGAGI. Deletions cut 1 base from V and 4 bases from J, with 13 bases between. The CDR3 region is CASSYFGRGSETQYF. CDR3 coding DNA: TGTGCCAGCAGTTACTTCGGCCGGGGTTCAGAGACCCAGTACTTC.